The present TCR beta chain was sequenced within a study of neoadjuvant nivolumab and ipilimumab in lung cancer. Sequenced by immunoSEQ multiplex PCR; TCRdb stores in-frame clones only, minus some. The sample includes 45,000 to 55,000 clones, roughly 89% seen only once; the top ten take about 3.5%. As to this clone: Its antigen is still unknown.

CDR1 and CDR2 (germline): MNHEY, SVGAGI. The CDR3 length is 14 residues. Deletions cut 6 bases from V and 0 bases from J, with 9 bases between. Findings and caveats of the study: TCR richness and clonality were higher in tumors than adjacent uninvolved lung. Resected-tumor TCR richness correlated positively with pretherapy blood richness. TCR receptors were sequenced in few samples.

J is TRBJ2-1 and V is TRBV6-5; D is possibly TRBD1 or TRBD2 (5 bases each). Here the sequenced sample was blood, taken before neoadjuvant nivolumab, alone or with ipilimumab. This receptor was obtained from an adult with non-small cell lung cancer. Some clones in this sample may be carry-over from other donors' samples. The CDR3 protein is CASRGVDSYNEQFF. CDR3 coding DNA: TGTGCCAGCAGGGGGGTAGACTCCTACAATGAGCAGTTCTTC.